What follows is one T cell receptor (beta chain) and its context. Its antigen remains unknown. PCR involved 60 Vbeta and 13 Jbeta primers. This table comes from immunoSEQ multiplex PCR, and its TCRdb copy is limited to in-frame clones, with some not included. The sample consists of over 200,000 clones, more than 75% of them appearing once. This entry is derived from a study of cytomegalovirus exposure and HLA in healthy donors. The ends lost 4 bases at V and 4 bases at J; junction bases unmatched: 3. The CDR3 is 15 amino acids. Looked up from germline, CDR1 is SGHTA and CDR2 is FQGNSA. Study outcomes and limitations: Cytomegalovirus-associated status was assigned to about 150 TCR beta chains. In a later analysis, HLA-associated beta chains showed higher expansion and lower generation probabilities than comparable chains. Roughly uniform depth of sequencing across donors was assumed in presence/absence analyses. With DRB1 most and HLA-C fewest, TCR association rates differed between HLA loci in a later analysis.

The clonotype originates from a human donor in good health. The sequencing input was PBMCs. The J gene is TRBJ2-5, the V gene TRBV7-2; 13 bases fit TRBD2. The CDR3 here is CASSSGLAGVETQYF. CDR3 DNA sequence: TGTGCCAGCAGCTCCGGACTAGCGGGAGTAGAGACCCAGTACTTC.